A selection of T cell receptor beta chains follows, all from one sample in a study of technical replicates of blood from several donors. Clones were read by immunoSEQ multiplex PCR, and TCRdb kept only the in-frame ones, dropping some. The sample contains about 83,000 clones, just over 95% of which appear only once. Sequenced sample: T cells isolated from PBMCs. The receptors were gathered from a human donor in good health. Both conserved end residues are part of each CDR3. A D gene is named only where the DNA matches it firmly. Expanded clones get a size class; other rows say once, few or many, or leave the size out.

>TRBV27|-|-|TRBJ2-1
TGTGCCAGCAGCTCTCAGAATGAGCAGTTCTTC
CASSSQNEQFF
>TRBV5-1|-|-|TRBJ2-2
TGCGCCAGCAGTCATAGGGGAACCGGGGAGCTGTTTTTT
CASSHRGTGELFF
>TRBV6-5|-|-|TRBJ2-5
TGTGCCAGCAGTTACCCAGACAGTCAAGAGACCCAGTACTTC
CASSYPDSQETQYF
>TRBV2|-|-|TRBJ1-2
TGTGCCAGCAGTGAAAACAGGGTGTTGGGCTACACCTTC
CASSENRVLGYTF
>TRBV27|-|-|TRBJ2-5
TGTGCCAGCAGTTTGAGGTCAGGGAGGGAGACCCAGTACTTC
CASSLRSGRETQYF
>TRBV2|-|-|TRBJ1-5
TGTGCCAGCAGTGAAGTCCGTCTCGATCAGCCCCAGCATTTT
CASSEVRLDQPQHF
>TRBV19|-|-|TRBJ2-2
TGTGCCAGTAGTTGGACATCAAGCTTATCCGGGGAGCTGTTTTTT
CASSWTSSLSGELFF
>TRBV6-5|-|TRBD1|TRBJ1-2
TGTGCCAGCATGGGGGGGACAGGGGGCGGCTATGGCTACACCTTC
CASMGGTGGGYGYTF
>TRBV5-1|once|-|TRBJ1-1
TGCGCCAGCAGGGCCGAGGGACTAGAGATAAACACTGAAGCTTTCTTT
CASRAEGLEINTEAFF
>TRBV19|-|-|TRBJ2-1
TGTGCCAGTAGTATGCAATCGCTACCTGCGGATGAGCAGTTCTTC
CASSMQSLPADEQFF
>TRBV19|-|TRBD1|TRBJ1-2
TGTGCCAGCACCGGGACAGAAAAAGTATTGGGGGTGACCTTC
CASTGTEKVLGVTF
>TRBV19|once|-|TRBJ1-2
TGTGCCAGTAGTCAGGGCAGGACTAACTATGGCTACACCTTC
CASSQGRTNYGYTF
>TRBV2|-|-|TRBJ1-4
TGTGCCAGCAGTATCGAGGTTGAAAAACTGTTTTTT
CASSIEVEKLFF
>TRBV5-4|-|-|TRBJ2-5
TGTGCCAGCAGCCCCCTAGGGAGCCAAGAGACCCAGTACTTC
CASSPLGSQETQYF
>TRBV21-1|-|-|TRBJ2-3
TGTGCCAGCAGCAAAAGAGCGGGACACGGCTGGGGCACAGATACGCAGTATTTT
CASSKRAGHGWGTDTQYF
>TRBV20-1|-|-|TRBJ2-7
TGCAGTGCTAGACAGTCCTACGAGCAGTACTTC
CSARQSYEQYF
>TRBV30|-|-|TRBJ1-2
TGTGCCTGGAGTGTAGGAGGCGCCTATGGCTACACCTTC
CAWSVGGAYGYTF
>TRBV11-2|few|-|TRBJ1-4
TGTGCCAGCAGCTTCAGTACCGGGACAATGGAAAAACTGTTTTTT
CASSFSTGTMEKLFF
>TRBV7-2|-|-|TRBJ2-1
TGTGCCAGCTATTATCGCTATCTCGGACAGACTTACAATGAGCAGTTCTTC
CASYYRYLGQTYNEQFF